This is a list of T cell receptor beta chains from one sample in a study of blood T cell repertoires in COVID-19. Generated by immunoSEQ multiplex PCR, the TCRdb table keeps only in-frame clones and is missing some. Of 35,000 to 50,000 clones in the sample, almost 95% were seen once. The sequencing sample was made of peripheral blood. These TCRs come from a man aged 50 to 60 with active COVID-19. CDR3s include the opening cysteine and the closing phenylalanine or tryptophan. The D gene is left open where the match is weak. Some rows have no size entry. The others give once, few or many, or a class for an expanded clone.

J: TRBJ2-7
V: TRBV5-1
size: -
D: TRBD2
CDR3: CASSLPPGTSSYEQYF
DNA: TGCGCCAGCAGCCTCCCTCCGGGGACTAGCTCCTACGAGCAGTACTTC

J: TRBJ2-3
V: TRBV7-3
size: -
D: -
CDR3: CASSPGPRTDTQYF
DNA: TGTGCCAGCAGCCCAGGGCCCCGCACAGATACGCAGTATTTT

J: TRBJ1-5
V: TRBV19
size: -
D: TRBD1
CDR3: CASSIRTGYQPQHF
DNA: TGTGCCAGTAGTATAAGGACAGGTTATCAGCCCCAGCATTTT

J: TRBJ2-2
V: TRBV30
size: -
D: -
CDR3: CAWSVAGSGGELFF
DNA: TGTGCCTGGAGTGTAGCTGGGTCGGGCGGGGAGCTGTTTTTT

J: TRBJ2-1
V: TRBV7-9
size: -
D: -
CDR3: CASSEQEAGRNEQFF
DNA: TGTGCCAGCAGCGAACAGGAGGCGGGACGCAATGAGCAGTTCTTC

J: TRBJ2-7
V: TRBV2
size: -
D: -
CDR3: CASRARGETYEQYF
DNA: TGTGCCAGCAGGGCCAGGGGGGAAACCTACGAGCAGTACTTC

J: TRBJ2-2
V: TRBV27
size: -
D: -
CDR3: CASSLQGANTGELFF
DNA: TGTGCCAGCAGTTTACAAGGGGCGAACACCGGGGAGCTGTTTTTT

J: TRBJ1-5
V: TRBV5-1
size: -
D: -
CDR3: CASSLGHGGGQPQHF
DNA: TGCGCCAGCAGCTTGGGCCACGGCGGTGGTCAGCCCCAGCATTTT

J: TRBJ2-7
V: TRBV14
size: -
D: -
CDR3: CASSQATISGSAEQYF
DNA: TGTGCCAGCAGCCAAGCCACGATCTCGGGTTCCGCCGAGCAGTACTTC

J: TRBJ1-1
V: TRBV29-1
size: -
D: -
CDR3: CSVGHENLNTEAFF
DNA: TGCAGCGTTGGACACGAAAATTTGAACACTGAAGCTTTCTTT

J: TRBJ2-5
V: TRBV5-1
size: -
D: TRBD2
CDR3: CASSLLAGGQETQYF
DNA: TGCGCCAGCAGCTTACTAGCGGGAGGCCAAGAGACCCAGTACTTC

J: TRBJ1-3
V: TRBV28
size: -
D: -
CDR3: CASIGTHSGNTIYF
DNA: TGTGCCAGCATAGGGACACACTCTGGAAACACCATATATTTT

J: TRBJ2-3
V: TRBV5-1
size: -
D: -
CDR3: CASSFLDSDTQYF
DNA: TGCGCCAGCAGCTTTCTAGATTCAGATACGCAGTATTTT

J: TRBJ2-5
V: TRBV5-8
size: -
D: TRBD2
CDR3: CASSFGGTETQYF
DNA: TGTGCCAGCAGCTTCGGGGGGACGGAGACCCAGTACTTC

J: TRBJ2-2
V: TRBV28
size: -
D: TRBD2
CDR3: CASSPTGLAGLTGELFF
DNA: TGTGCCAGCAGTCCCACGGGACTAGCGGGACTCACCGGGGAGCTGTTTTTT

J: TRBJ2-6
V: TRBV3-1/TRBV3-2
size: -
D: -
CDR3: CASSTFGGGANVLTF
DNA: TGTGCCAGCAGCACCTTTGGAGGTGGGGCCAACGTCCTGACTTTC

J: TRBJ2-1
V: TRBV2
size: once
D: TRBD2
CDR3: CASSPRTSGNNEQFF
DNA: TGTGCCAGCTCCCCCCGGACTAGCGGGAACAATGAGCAGTTCTTC

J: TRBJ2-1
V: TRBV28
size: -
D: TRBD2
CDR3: CASASGGPNEQFF
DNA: TGTGCCAGCGCAAGCGGGGGCCCTAATGAGCAGTTCTTC

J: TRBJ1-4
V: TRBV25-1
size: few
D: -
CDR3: CASSELVGAATNEKLFF
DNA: TGTGCCAGCAGTGAATTGGTAGGGGCAGCAACTAATGAAAAACTGTTTTTT

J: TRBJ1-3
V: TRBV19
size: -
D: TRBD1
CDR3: CASSMDLDRTGNTIYF
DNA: TGTGCCAGTAGTATGGATCTGGACAGGACTGGAAACACCATATATTTT

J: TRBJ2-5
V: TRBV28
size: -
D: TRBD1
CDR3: CASRTGGIETQYF
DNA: TGTGCCAGCAGAACAGGGGGGATAGAGACCCAGTACTTC

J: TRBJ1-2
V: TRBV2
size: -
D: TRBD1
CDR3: CASTGQGFIYGYTF
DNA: TGTGCCAGCACGGGACAGGGTTTTATCTATGGCTACACCTTC

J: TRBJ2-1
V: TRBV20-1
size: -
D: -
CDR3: CSAKGDRQFF
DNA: TGCAGTGCTAAGGGGGACCGGCAGTTCTTC

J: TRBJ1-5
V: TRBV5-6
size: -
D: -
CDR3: CASSKWPGGGFQPQHF
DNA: TGTGCCAGCAGTAAGTGGCCAGGCGGGGGGTTTCAGCCCCAGCATTTT

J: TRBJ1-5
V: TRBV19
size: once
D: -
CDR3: CATKTGRYGHQPQHF
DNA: TGTGCCACTAAAACAGGGCGCTATGGGCATCAGCCCCAGCATTTT

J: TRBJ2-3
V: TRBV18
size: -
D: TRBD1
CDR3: CASSPDGQGGLTDTQYF
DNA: TGTGCCAGCTCACCAGATGGACAGGGGGGTCTGACAGATACGCAGTATTTT

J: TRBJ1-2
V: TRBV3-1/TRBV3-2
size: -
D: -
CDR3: CASSQATARGYTF
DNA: TGTGCCAGCAGCCAAGCAACGGCTAGGGGCTACACCTTC

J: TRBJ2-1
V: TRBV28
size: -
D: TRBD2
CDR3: CASSSRLAPSSYNEQFF
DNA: TGTGCCAGCAGTAGCCGACTAGCGCCTAGCTCCTACAATGAGCAGTTCTTC

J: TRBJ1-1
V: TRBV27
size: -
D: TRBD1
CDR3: CASREGTGWAEAFF
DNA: TGTGCCAGCAGGGAAGGGACAGGGTGGGCTGAAGCTTTCTTT

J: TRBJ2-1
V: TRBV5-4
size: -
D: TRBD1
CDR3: CASSQRQGADNEQFF
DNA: TGTGCCAGCAGCCAGAGACAGGGGGCCGACAATGAGCAGTTCTTC

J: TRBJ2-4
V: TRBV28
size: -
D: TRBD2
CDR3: CASSSGLAGGIAKNIQYF
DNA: TGTGCCAGCAGTTCGGGACTAGCGGGAGGTATAGCCAAAAACATTCAGTACTTC

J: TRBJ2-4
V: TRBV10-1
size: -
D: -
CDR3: CASSDGTLAKNIQYF
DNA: TGCGCCAGCAGTGACGGGACTCTTGCCAAAAACATTCAGTACTTC

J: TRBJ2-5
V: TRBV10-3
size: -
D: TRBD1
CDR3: CAINWTGEETQYF
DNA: TGTGCCATCAATTGGACAGGGGAAGAGACCCAGTACTTC

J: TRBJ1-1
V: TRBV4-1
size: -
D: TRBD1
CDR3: CASSQSGTGPPYPEAFF
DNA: TGCGCCAGCAGCCAATCGGGGACAGGGCCTCCCTATCCTGAAGCTTTCTTT

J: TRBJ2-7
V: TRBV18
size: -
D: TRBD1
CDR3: CASSGTGFYEQYF
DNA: TGTGCCAGCTCAGGGACAGGGTTCTACGAGCAGTACTTC

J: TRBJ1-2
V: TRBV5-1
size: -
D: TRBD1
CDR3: CASSLDRGPHGYTF
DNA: TGCGCCAGCAGCTTGGACAGGGGTCCCCATGGCTACACCTTC

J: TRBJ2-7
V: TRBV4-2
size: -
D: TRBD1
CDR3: CASSPSGGPYEQYF
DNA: TGTGCCAGCAGCCCCTCAGGGGGCCCCTACGAGCAGTACTTC

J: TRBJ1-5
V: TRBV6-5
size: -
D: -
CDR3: CASTPTGVGNQPQHF
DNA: TGTGCCAGCACCCCCACAGGCGTAGGCAATCAGCCCCAGCATTTT

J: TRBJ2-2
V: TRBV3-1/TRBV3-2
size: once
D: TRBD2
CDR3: CASSPIAGGAGELFF
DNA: TGTGCCAGCAGCCCGATAGCGGGAGGGGCCGGGGAGCTGTTTTTT

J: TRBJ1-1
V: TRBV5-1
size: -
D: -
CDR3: CASSSAGRRTEAFF
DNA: TGCGCCAGCAGCTCCGCGGGACGTAGAACTGAAGCTTTCTTT

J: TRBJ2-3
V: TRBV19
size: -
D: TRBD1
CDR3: CASSIGGQGATDTQYF
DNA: TGTGCCAGTAGTATAGGTGGACAGGGGGCTACAGATACGCAGTATTTT

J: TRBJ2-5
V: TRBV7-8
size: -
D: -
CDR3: CASSPEGGGLETQYF
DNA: TGTGCCAGCAGCCCCGAAGGGGGAGGGTTAGAGACCCAGTACTTC

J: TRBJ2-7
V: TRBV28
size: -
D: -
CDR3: CASTLGVGGGDEQYF
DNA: TGTGCCAGCACCCTAGGGGTGGGGGGTGGCGACGAGCAGTACTTC

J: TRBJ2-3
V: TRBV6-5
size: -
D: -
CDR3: CASSYYPSTSTDTQYF
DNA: TGTGCCAGCAGTTACTACCCAAGTACTAGCACAGATACGCAGTATTTT

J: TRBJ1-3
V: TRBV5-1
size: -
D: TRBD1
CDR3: CASSLGVGTGRNTIYF
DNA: TGCGCCAGCAGCTTGGGCGTCGGGACAGGCAGAAACACCATATATTTT

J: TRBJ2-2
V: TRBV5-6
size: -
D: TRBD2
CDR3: CASSSGLAGVFGELFF
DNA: TGTGCCAGCAGTTCCGGACTAGCGGGAGTGTTCGGGGAGCTGTTTTTT

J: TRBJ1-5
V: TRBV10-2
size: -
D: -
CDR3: CASSDGGVAQHF
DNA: TGCGCCAGCAGTGATGGAGGGGTGGCCCAGCATTTT

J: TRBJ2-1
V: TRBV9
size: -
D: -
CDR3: CASSPFYNEQFF
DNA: TGTGCCAGCAGCCCTTTTTACAATGAGCAGTTCTTC